These 25 T cell receptor beta chains were sequenced from one sample in a study of T cell responses to AZD1222 COVID-19 vaccine. Sequencing was performed with immunoSEQ multiplex PCR; in TCRdb, only in-frame clones are kept and a portion is missing. This table has 170,000 or so clones, around 87% appearing once. Sequenced material: peripheral blood, taken on day 0 of AZD1222 vaccination. The receptors derive from an adult in good health.

This clone turned up a few times. In DNA form, the CDR3 reads TGCAGCGTGCCCACAGGGGCGACAAATGGCTACACCTTC. It specifies CSVPTGATNGYTF. The chain uses TRBV29-1 and TRBJ1-2; TRBD1 matches 7 bases. CDR1 is SQVTM and CDR2 is ANQGSEA in the germline V gene. The CDR3 spans 13 residues. The V and J ends lost 6 bases and 6 bases, in that order; junction bases with no gene match: 10.

This clone was seen only once. This rearrangement joins TRBV11-3 to TRBJ2-1; TRBD2 agrees at 9 bases. The germline V gene encodes CDR1 SGHNT and CDR2 YENEEA. CDR3 length: 17 amino acids. The V and J ends lost 5 bases and 4 bases, in that order; junction bases with no gene match: 12. CDR3 sequence (DNA): TGTGCCAGCAGCAGCGCAGCGGCGGGGGGGTCGTACAATGAGCAGTTCTTC. Its translation is CASSSAAAGGSYNEQFF. The variable domain in full, with the rest retrieved from reference TRBV11-3 and TRBJ2-1, is EAGVVQSPRYKIIEKKQPVAFWCNPISGHNTLYWYLQNLGQGPELLIRYENEEAVDDSQLPKDRFSAERLKGVDSTLKIQPAELGDSAVYLCASSSAAAGGSYNEQFFGPGTRLTVL.

The CDR3 coding sequence is TGTGCCAGCTCACTACTGACCGGTACGGGCACAGATACGCAGTATTTT. Its translation is CASSLLTGTGTDTQYF. The J gene is TRBJ2-3, the V gene TRBV18; D gene ambiguous. CDR3 length: 16 amino acids. V lost 4 bases and J lost 1, with 15 bases in between. Germline assignment: CDR1 KGHSH and CDR2 LQKENI.

The V gene is TRBV19, the J gene TRBJ1-1; D uncertain. The V end lost 5 bases, the J end lost 5 bases, and 9 bases lay between the germline ends. The CDR3 has 12 amino acids. The germline CDR1 and CDR2 sequences are LNHDA and SQIVND (reference sequence). The CDR3 DNA follows: TGTGCCAGTAGTCCCCCGGGAACTGAAGCTTTCTTT. Translating it yields CASSPPGTEAFF.

The V call is TRBV5-1, the J call TRBJ2-2; 7 nucleotides match TRBD2. J gave up 6 bases and V 2 bases, and 7 bases lay outside the gene matches. Germline lookup yields CDR1 SGHRS and CDR2 YFSETQ. The length of the CDR3 is 15 residues. The DNA of the CDR3 is TGCGCCAGCAGCTTTCGGGAGGCAACCCCCGGGGAGCTGTTTTTT. Translation: CASSFREATPGELFF.

The chain employs TRBV18 and TRBJ2-7; D not certain. Between the trimmed V and J ends, which lost 3 bases and 0 bases, there was a span of 3 bases. The CDR3 length is 12 residues. Germline lookup yields CDR1 KGHSH and CDR2 LQKENI. The DNA of the CDR3 is TGTGCCAGCTCACCGAACTCCTACGAGCAGTACTTC. Encoded protein: CASSPNSYEQYF.

Concerning this clone itself: Relative to the germline gene, one junction end is altered; a read error may explain this. The chain joins TRBV6-1 to TRBJ1-4; 12 nucleotides match TRBD1. This CDR3 spans 20 amino acids. Germline V gene data show CDR1 as MNHNS and CDR2 as SASEGT. Here the CDR3 reads CASSEGTGGLSRSTNEKLFF. DNA for the CDR3: TGTGCCAGCAGCGAAGGGACAGGGGGCCTAAGTAGGTCAACTAATGAAAAACTGTTTTTT.

The V and J genes are TRBV5-1 and TRBJ1-5; D remains ambiguous. Germline CDR1 reads SGHRS; CDR2 reads YFSETQ. The CDR3 is 13 amino acids. Trimming removed 2 bases from V and 5 bases from J, with 8 bases in between. CDR3 sequence reads: CASSFGWDQPQHF. CDR3 in DNA: TGCGCCAGCAGCTTCGGGTGGGATCAGCCCCAGCATTTT.

The chain links TRBV27 to TRBJ1-1; 9 bases fit TRBD1. V gave up 1 base and J gave up 4 bases; unmatched junction bases: 4. The CDR3 totals 15 residues. Germline lookup yields CDR1 MNHEY and CDR2 SMNVEV (reference sequence). CDR3 sequence: CASSLYTGGSTEAFF. CDR3 DNA sequence: TGTGCCAGCAGTTTATATACAGGGGGCAGCACTGAAGCTTTCTTT.

The V call is TRBV28, the J call TRBJ1-1; possible D gene TRBD1, 6 bases. V lost 8 bases to trimming and J lost 5 bases, with 21 bases between them. The length of the CDR3 is 15 residues. In germline, CDR1 is MDHEN, CDR2 SYDVKM. CDR3 sequence reads: CASLTRGAVWTEAFF. CDR3 sequence (DNA): TGTGCCAGCCTCACGAGGGGGGCCGTGTGGACTGAAGCTTTCTTT.

J is TRBJ1-2 and V is TRBV5-1, with 7 bases lining up with TRBD1. CDR3 length: 16 amino acids. The V gene's germline CDR1 is SGHRS and CDR2 YFSETQ. J lost 0 bases, V lost 4 bases, and 9 bases had no gene match. Here the CDR3 DNA reads TGCGCCAGCAGCGGAGCGGACAGGATATCTAACTATGGCTACACCTTC. It translates to CASSGADRISNYGYTF.

The chain is built from TRBV2 and TRBJ2-2; no clear D. This CDR3 has 13 amino acids. Trimming removed 7 bases from V and 4 bases from J, with 10 bases in between. The V gene's germline CDR1 is SNHLY and CDR2 FYNNEI. Here the CDR3 DNA reads TGTGCCAGCATAAGGCCTGTCACCGGGGAGCTGTTTTTT. Translating gives CASIRPVTGELFF.

The chain combines TRBV14 with TRBJ2-7; a weak D match, TRBD2 (6 bases). CDR1 and CDR2 (germline): SGHDN, FVKESK. The V end lost 4 bases, the J end lost 5 bases, and 12 bases lay between the germline ends. The CDR3 is 13 residues long. CDR3 nucleotide sequence: TGTGCCAGCAGCCCCGGCGGGAACCACGAGCAGTACTTC. Translation: CASSPGGNHEQYF. Full variable domain (remainder filled in from reference TRBV14 and TRBJ2-7): EAGVTQFPSHSVIEKGQTVTLRCDPISGHDNLYWYRRVMGKEIKFLLHFVKESKQDESGMPNNRFLAERTGGTYSTLKVQPAELEDSGVYFCASSPGGNHEQYFGPGTRLTVT.

V usage is TRBV28 and J usage is TRBJ2-7; D is perhaps TRBD2 (5 bases). V was clipped by 2 bases and J by 3 bases, with 11 bases between them. The CDR3 totals 14 residues. From germline, CDR1 is MDHEN and CDR2 SYDVKM. The CDR3 DNA follows: TGTGCCAGCAGTTTACTCGGACTCCGCTACGAGCAGTACTTC. Translation: CASSLLGLRYEQYF.

This clone appeared a single time. The gene calls are TRBV12-3 or TRBV12-4 and TRBJ1-2; TRBD1 might be the D (5 bases). The CDR3 loop spans 13 amino acids. V was shortened by 3 bases and J by 7 bases, with 12 bases between the two germline ends. DNA for the CDR3: TGTGCCAGCAGTTTCCGACAGCCGGGTGGCTACACCTTC. This gives the protein CASSFRQPGGYTF.

V and J are TRBV9 and TRBJ1-1; D ambiguous. This CDR3 has 13 residues. Trimming took 0 bases from V and 5 from J, leaving 8 bases between them. In germline, CDR1 is SGDLS, CDR2 YYNGEE. CDR3 in DNA: TGTGCCAGCAGCGTAGCCGCCGAGACTGAAGCTTTCTTT. Protein sequence: CASSVAAETEAFF.

V and J are TRBV30 and TRBJ2-7, with D perhaps TRBD1 or TRBD2 (6 bases each). V gave up 5 bases and J gave up 4 bases, with 15 bases separating them. Germline-derived CDR1 and CDR2 are GTSNPN and SVGIG (reference sequence). The CDR3 covers 13 residues. CDR3 coding DNA: TGTGCCTGGCGGAGGGGGATGATATACGAGCAGTACTTC. This encodes CAWRRGMIYEQYF.

The chain couples TRBV19 to TRBJ2-7; D tentatively fits TRBD1 or TRBD2 (5 bases each). V was pared by 6 bases and J by 7 bases, with 13 bases between. CDR3 length: 12 amino acids. The germline CDR1 and CDR2 sequences are LNHDA and SQIVND (reference sequence). Written as DNA, the CDR3 is TGTGCCAGTAGCCCTGAGGGGCGGGAGCAGTACTTC. As protein: CASSPEGREQYF.

The chain employs TRBV12-3 or TRBV12-4 and TRBJ2-3; D call uncertain. The CDR3 consists of 11 residues. Deletions cut 9 bases from V and 6 bases from J, with 10 bases between. The CDR3 sequence is CASTTADTQYF. The DNA for the CDR3 is TGTGCCAGTACAACCGCGGATACGCAGTATTTT.

This rearrangement joins TRBV18 to TRBJ1-4, with 9 bases lining up with TRBD1. The CDR3 extends over 15 amino acids. Germline CDR1 KGHSH, CDR2 LQKENI. V shed 1 base, J shed 7 bases, and the junction held 4 bases outside the gene matches. CDR3 bases: TGTGCCAGCTCACCACGGGGACAGGGCGGTGAAAAACTGTTTTTT. Translation gives CASSPRGQGGEKLFF.

This chain connects TRBV29-1 to TRBJ1-2; TRBD1 aligns across 12 bases. This CDR3 spans 16 amino acids. Trimming at V came to 0 bases and at J to 8 bases, leaving 10 bases not matched to a gene. Germline V gene sequence: CDR1 SQVTM, CDR2 ANQGSEA. The chain's CDR3 is CSVEEGTGGVGRGYTF. As DNA, the CDR3 is TGCAGCGTTGAAGAAGGGACAGGGGGCGTTGGGCGAGGCTACACCTTC.

Written as DNA, the CDR3 is TGTGCCAGTAGTAATTGGTCCGGGGAGCTGTTTTTT. It yields the protein CASSNWSGELFF. The J gene is TRBJ2-2, the V gene TRBV19, with unresolved D. Germline V gene lookup returns CDR1 LNHDA and CDR2 SQIVND (reference sequence). V lost 4 bases and J 6 bases, leaving 6 bases between the germline ends. This CDR3 has 12 amino acids.

The gene calls are TRBV28 and TRBJ1-1; D unresolved. Germline V CDR1 and CDR2: MDHEN, SYDVKM. V was clipped by 2 bases and J by 10 bases, with 8 bases between them. This CDR3 comprises 11 residues. DNA of the CDR3: TGTGCCAGCAGTTTAGAGGAAGGAGCTTTCTTT. Encoded protein: CASSLEEGAFF.

This chain joins TRBV12-3 or TRBV12-4 and TRBJ2-5, with D perhaps matching TRBD2 (6 bases). V dropped 5 bases and J dropped 4 bases, with 11 bases sitting between them. The CDR3 is 13 amino acids. The CDR3 spells CASSKGRGETQYF. CDR3 nucleotide sequence: TGTGCCAGCAGTAAGGGGCGGGGAGAGACCCAGTACTTC.

The gene calls are TRBV7-8 and TRBJ2-1, with D possibly being TRBD2 (5 bases). The CDR3 is made up of 18 amino acids. The germline V gene encodes CDR1 SGHVS and CDR2 FQNEAQ. Trimming pared 1 base from V and 0 bases from J, leaving 16 bases between. CDR3 in DNA: TGTGCCAGCAGCTTAGAAGGTGTACTAGTTAGCTCCTACAATGAGCAGTTCTTC. Translation gives CASSLEGVLVSSYNEQFF.